This T cell receptor beta chain derives from a study of T cell changes during pregnancy in multiple sclerosis. TCRdb's copy holds only in-frame clones and misses some; the assay was immunoSEQ multiplex PCR. This table has tens of thousands of clones, about 88% appearing once. The length of the CDR3 is 14 residues. V trimming: 2 bases; J trimming: 9 bases; junction bases outside the gene matches: 7. Germline CDR1 reads KGHSH; CDR2 reads LQKENI. The chain carries TRBV18 and TRBJ1-5; 7 bases agree with TRBD1. The TCR comes from a female donor in good health, enrolled as a control in a pregnancy study. Sample: peripheral blood, taken in the first trimester of pregnancy. CDR3 sequence: CASSPTGEEGPQHF. As DNA, the CDR3 is TGTGCCAGCTCACCAACAGGGGAAGAGGGGCCCCAGCATTTT. The variable domain in full, with the rest retrieved from reference TRBV18 and TRBJ1-5, is NAGVMQNPRHLVRRRGQEARLRCSPMKGHSHVYWYRQLPEEGLKFMVYLQKENIIDESGMPKERFSAEFPKEGPSILRIQQVVRGDSAAYFCASSPTGEEGPQHFGDGTRLSIL.